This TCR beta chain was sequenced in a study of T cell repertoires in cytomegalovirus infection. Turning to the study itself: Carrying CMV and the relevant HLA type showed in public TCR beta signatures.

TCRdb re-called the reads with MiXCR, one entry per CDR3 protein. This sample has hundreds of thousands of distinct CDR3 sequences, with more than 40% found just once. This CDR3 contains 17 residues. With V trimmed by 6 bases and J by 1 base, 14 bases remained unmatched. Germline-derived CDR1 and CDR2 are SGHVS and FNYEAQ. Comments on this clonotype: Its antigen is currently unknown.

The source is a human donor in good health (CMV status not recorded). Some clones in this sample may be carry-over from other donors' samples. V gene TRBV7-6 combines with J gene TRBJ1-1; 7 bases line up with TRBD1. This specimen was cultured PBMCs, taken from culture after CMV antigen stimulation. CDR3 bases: TGTGCCAGCAGGCCGATACAGGGGCTAAGAAGGAACACTGAAGCTTTCTTT. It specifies CASRPIQGLRRNTEAFF.